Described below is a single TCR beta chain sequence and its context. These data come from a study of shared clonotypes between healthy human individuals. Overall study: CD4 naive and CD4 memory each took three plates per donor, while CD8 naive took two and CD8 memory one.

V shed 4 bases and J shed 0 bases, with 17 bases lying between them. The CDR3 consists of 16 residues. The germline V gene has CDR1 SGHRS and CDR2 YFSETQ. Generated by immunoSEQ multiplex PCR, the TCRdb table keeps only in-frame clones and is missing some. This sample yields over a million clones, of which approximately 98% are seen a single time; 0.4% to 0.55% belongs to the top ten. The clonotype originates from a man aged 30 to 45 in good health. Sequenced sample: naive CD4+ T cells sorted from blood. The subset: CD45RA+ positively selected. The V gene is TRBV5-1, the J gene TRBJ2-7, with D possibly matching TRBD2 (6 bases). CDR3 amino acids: CASSVGDFPSSYEQYF. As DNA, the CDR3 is TGCGCCAGCAGCGTGGGGGACTTCCCGAGCTCCTACGAGCAGTACTTC.